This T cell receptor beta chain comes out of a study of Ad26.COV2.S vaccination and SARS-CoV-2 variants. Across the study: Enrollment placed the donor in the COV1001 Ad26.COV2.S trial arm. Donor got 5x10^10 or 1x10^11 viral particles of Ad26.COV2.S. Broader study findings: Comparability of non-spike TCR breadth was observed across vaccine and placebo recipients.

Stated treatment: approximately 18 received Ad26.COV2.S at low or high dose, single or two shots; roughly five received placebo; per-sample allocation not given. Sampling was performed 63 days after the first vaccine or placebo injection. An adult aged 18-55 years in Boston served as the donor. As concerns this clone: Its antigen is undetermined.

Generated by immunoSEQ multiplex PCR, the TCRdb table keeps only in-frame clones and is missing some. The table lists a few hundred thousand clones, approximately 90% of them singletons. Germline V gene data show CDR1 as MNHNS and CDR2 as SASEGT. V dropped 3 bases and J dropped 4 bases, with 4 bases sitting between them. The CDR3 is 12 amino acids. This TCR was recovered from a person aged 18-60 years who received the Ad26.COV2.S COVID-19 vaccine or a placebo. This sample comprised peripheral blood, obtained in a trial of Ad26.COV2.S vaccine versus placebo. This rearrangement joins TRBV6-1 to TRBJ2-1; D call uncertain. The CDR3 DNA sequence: TGTGCCAGCAGTGAGCCATACAATGAGCAGTTCTTC. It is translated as CASSEPYNEQFF.